A single sample gave rise to the 29 T cell receptor beta chains below, sequenced in a study of vaccination and CD4 T cells after COVID-19. Sequence data for DNA of cultured CD4+ T cells were generated by the Oncomine TCR Beta short-read assay. Each CDR3 protein gets one entry after TCRdb re-called the PCR reads with MiXCR. Counted here are around 21,000 distinct CDR3 sequences, approximately 56% occurring once; the ten biggest clones make up around 9.3%. Treatment specified: approximately 10-day PBMC culture with coronavirus spike peptide pools or control peptides (ViraFEST assay). These receptors have no identified antigens. The input for sequencing was CD4+ T cells from blood, cultured in vitro, taken after SARS-CoV-2 vaccination. These receptors all come from a human donor who had recovered from COVID-19.

J is TRBJ1-5 and V is TRBV6-1, with D perhaps TRBD1 (6 bases). Germline V lookup: CDR1 MNHNS, CDR2 SASEGT. V dropped 8 bases and J dropped 0 bases, with 14 bases sitting between them. This CDR3 has 15 amino acids. The CDR3 is CASGARTASNQPQHF. The CDR3 DNA reads as TGTGCCAGCGGAGCGAGGACAGCTAGCAATCAGCCCCAGCATTTT.

This rearrangement joins TRBV3-1 to TRBJ2-5, with a tentative D call TRBD2 (6 bases). The germline V and J ends were trimmed by 2 bases and 5 bases, with 18 bases remaining between them. Germline CDR1 reads LGHDT; CDR2 reads YNNKEL (reference sequence). The length of the CDR3 is 16 residues. CDR3 in DNA: TGTGCCAGCAGCCAAAACCCACTAGCTAAGAGGGAGACCCAGTACTTC. Its translation is CASSQNPLAKRETQYF.

The V gene is TRBV2, the J gene TRBJ1-1; no firm D call. The CDR3 sequence is 16 residues long. Germline CDR1 SNHLY, CDR2 FYNNEI. With 5 bases removed from V and 1 base from J, the gap between germline ends came to 17 bases. The CDR3 protein is CASSFTASGGNTEAFF. CDR3 in DNA: TGTGCCAGCAGTTTTACAGCCTCAGGAGGGAACACTGAAGCTTTCTTT.

The chain has TRBV11-3 and TRBJ2-7; 7 bases fit TRBD2. From germline, CDR1 is SGHNT and CDR2 YENEEA. Trimming at V came to 3 bases and at J to 7 bases, leaving 9 bases not matched to a gene. The CDR3 is made up of 14 amino acids. The CDR3 sequence is CASSLAASGWEQYF. DNA for the CDR3: TGTGCCAGCAGCTTGGCGGCTAGCGGTTGGGAGCAGTACTTC. Filled out from reference TRBV11-3 and TRBJ2-7, the complete variable domain reads EAGVVQSPRYKIIEKKQPVAFWCNPISGHNTLYWYLQNLGQGPELLIRYENEEAVDDSQLPKDRFSAERLKGVDSTLKIQPAELGDSAVYLCASSLAASGWEQYFGPGTRLTVT.

This clonotype was counted a few times. The chain carries TRBV7-9 and TRBJ1-2, with D unresolved. Germline CDR1 is SEHNR and CDR2 is FQNEAQ (reference sequence). Trimming left V 8 bases short and J 4 bases short, with 11 bases between. This CDR3 contains 12 residues. In DNA form, the CDR3 reads TGTGCCAGCGGCGAGGTCCTCTATGGCTACACCTTC. This encodes CASGEVLYGYTF. The complete variable domain, with remaining parts taken from reference TRBV7-9 and TRBJ1-2, reads DTGVSQNPRHKITKRGQNVTFRCDPISEHNRLYWYRQTLGQGPEFLTYFQNEAQLEKSRLLSDRFSAERPKGSFSTLEIQRTEQGDSAMYLCASGEVLYGYTFGSGTRLTVV.

This clonotype turned up a few times. The chain combines TRBV7-6 with TRBJ2-1; 12 positions agree with TRBD2. The V gene end was trimmed by 4 bases and the J gene end by 9 bases; junction bases not matched to a gene: 7. This CDR3 is 15 amino acids long. The germline V gene has CDR1 SGHVS and CDR2 FNYEAQ. The CDR3 is CASSSGLAGTGEQFF. The CDR3 region has the DNA TGTGCCAGCAGCTCCGGACTAGCGGGGACGGGTGAGCAGTTCTTC.

The chain couples TRBV20-1 to TRBJ1-2, with D uncertain. The V gene's germline CDR1 is DFQATT and CDR2 SNEGSKA (reference sequence). CDR3 size: 13 residues. V was clipped by 2 bases and J by 7 bases, with 14 bases between them. The CDR3 DNA reads TGCAGTGCTAGATTGGGCGGTGTTGGTGGCTACACCTTC. This encodes CSARLGGVGGYTF.

This chain uses TRBV19 with TRBJ1-5; D is unclear. CDR3 length: 16 residues. The V gene's germline CDR1 is LNHDA and CDR2 SQIVND (reference sequence). Deletions cut 4 bases from V and 9 bases from J, with 22 bases between. This CDR3 is CASSRSHVGEGLPQHF. Here the CDR3 DNA reads TGTGCCAGTAGTAGGTCTCACGTTGGGGAGGGATTGCCCCAGCATTTT.

This clonotype was counted a few times. The chain combines TRBV7-6 with TRBJ2-7; TRBD1 matches 7 bases. J was trimmed by 0 bases and V by 1 base; bases with no gene match: 3. CDR1 is SGHVS and CDR2 is FNYEAQ in the germline V gene. The CDR3 totals 15 residues. The chain's CDR3 is CASSLVAGGSYEQYF. The CDR3 DNA follows: TGTGCCAGCAGCTTAGTGGCAGGGGGCTCCTACGAGCAGTACTTC.

The chain has TRBV12-3 or TRBV12-4 and TRBJ2-5; D is undetermined. The CDR3 is 16 residues long. Trimming left V 0 bases short and J 2 bases short, with 13 bases between. In nucleotides, the CDR3 is TGTGCCAGCAGTTTAGCTGCCCCAGGTTTTCAAGAGACCCAGTACTTC. This translates into CASSLAAPGFQETQYF.

The chain's CDR3 is CASSRGNEQFF. CDR3 nucleotides: TGTGCCAGCAGTCGGGGGAATGAGCAGTTCTTC. The V and J genes are TRBV6-1 and TRBJ2-1; a weak D match, TRBD2 (6 bases). The CDR3 consists of 11 residues. V gave up 5 bases and J gave up 7 bases, with 6 bases separating them. The germline V gene has CDR1 MNHNS and CDR2 SASEGT.

The CDR3 DNA reads TGTGCCAGTAGTAGAGACAGGGGACATCAGCCCCAGCATTTT. Its protein product is CASSRDRGHQPQHF. The gene calls are TRBV19 and TRBJ1-5; 8 bases line up with TRBD1. This CDR3 has 14 residues. Germline trimming cut 4 bases from V and 5 bases from J; bases unmatched to any gene: 4. Germline V gene data show CDR1 as LNHDA and CDR2 as SQIVND (reference sequence).

This clonotype was detected a few times. The genes are TRBV20-1 and TRBJ1-5; D uncertain. Trimming cost V 6 bases and J 4 bases, with 13 bases left between them. The germline V gene has CDR1 DFQATT and CDR2 SNEGSKA (reference sequence). This CDR3 has 13 residues. This chain's CDR3 is CSATTRENQPQHF. CDR3 coding DNA: TGCAGTGCCACGACACGAGAGAATCAGCCCCAGCATTTT.

This clonotype was detected once. This CDR3 is CASSLRQGVNTEAFF. The CDR3 DNA reads as TGCGCCAGCAGCCTAAGACAGGGGGTAAACACTGAAGCTTTCTTT. The chain links TRBV5-1 to TRBJ1-1; 9 bases are a match to TRBD1. The CDR3 consists of 15 residues. Trimming removed 4 bases from V and 2 bases from J; junction bases left unmatched: 6. Looked up from germline, CDR1 is SGHRS and CDR2 is YFSETQ. The variable domain in full, with the rest retrieved from reference TRBV5-1 and TRBJ1-1, is KAGVTQTPRYLIKTRGQQVTLSCSPISGHRSVSWYQQTPGQGLQFLFEYFSETQRNKGNFPGRFSGRQFSNSRSEMNVSTLELGDSALYLCASSLRQGVNTEAFFGQGTRLTVV.

This rearrangement joins TRBV28 to TRBJ2-3; TRBD2 matches at 12 bases. The CDR3 extends over 18 amino acids. Trimming at V came to 5 bases and at J to 4 bases, leaving 13 bases not matched to a gene. CDR1 is MDHEN, CDR2 SYDVKM, per germline. The chain's CDR3 is CASSTYRASGRASDTQYF. In DNA form, the CDR3 reads TGTGCCAGCAGTACCTACAGGGCTAGCGGGAGGGCCTCAGATACGCAGTATTTT.

The J gene is TRBJ1-1, the V gene TRBV11-2, with a possible D match to TRBD1 (5 bases). V gave up 5 bases and J gave up 5 bases, with 21 bases separating them. Looked up from germline, CDR1 is SGHAT and CDR2 is FQNNGV. This CDR3 has 16 amino acids. CDR3 sequence: CASSPHLMGGGTEAFF. In DNA form, the CDR3 reads TGTGCCAGCAGCCCGCACCTTATGGGCGGGGGGACTGAAGCTTTCTTT.

The J gene is TRBJ1-2, the V gene TRBV20-1; possible D gene TRBD1, 5 bases. Germline V CDR1 and CDR2: DFQATT, SNEGSKA (reference sequence). The CDR3 totals 14 residues. V lost 2 bases, J lost 7 bases, and 17 bases lay in between. For the CDR3, the DNA is TGCAGTGCTAGACTCCGGGACGGGGGATTTGGCTACACCTTC. Protein: CSARLRDGGFGYTF.

V is TRBV20-1 and J is TRBJ2-1; 11 bases map to TRBD2. This CDR3 has 17 residues. After removal of 1 base from V and 7 bases from J, the junction contained 12 bases not matched to a gene. Germline V gene data show CDR1 as DFQATT and CDR2 as SNEGSKA (reference sequence). In DNA, the CDR3 is TGCAGTGCTAGAGTTCAAACTTTAGCGGGAGGGCTAAATGAGCAGTTCTTC. This sequence encodes CSARVQTLAGGLNEQFF.

With respect to this clonotype: Relative to the germline gene, one junction end is altered; a read error may explain this. The J gene is TRBJ1-6, the V gene TRBV7-3, with 9 bases lining up with TRBD1. The CDR3 is 15 residues long. CDR1 SGHTA and CDR2 FQGTGA come from the germline V gene. The CDR3 nucleotides are TGTGCCGGCAGCCTCGTCGGACAGGGGAATTCACCCCTCCACTTT. It specifies CAGSLVGQGNSPLHF. Combining the CDR3 with reference TRBV7-3 and TRBJ1-6 gives the whole variable domain GAGVSQTPSNKVTEKGKYVELRCDPISGHTALYWYRQSLGQGPEFLIYFQGTGAADDSGLPNDRFFAVRPEGSVSTLKIQRTERGDSAVYLCAGSLVGQGNSPLHFGNGTRLTVT.

This chain uses TRBV7-2 with TRBJ2-3; D not resolved. The germline V gene encodes CDR1 SGHTA and CDR2 FQGNSA. The CDR3 consists of 14 residues. V lost 3 bases to trimming and J lost 4 bases, with 11 bases between them. The DNA for the CDR3 is TGTGCCAGCAGCTTGGTGGGTGCCCCAGATACGCAGTATTTT. Protein: CASSLVGAPDTQYF.

This rearrangement joins TRBV6-1 to TRBJ2-7, with 7 bases that match TRBD1. V lost 6 bases and J lost 5; bases outside the gene matches: 10. The germline CDR1 and CDR2 sequences are MNHNS and SASEGT. There are 14 residues in the CDR3. In DNA form, the CDR3 reads TGTGCCAGCAGCTATGTTCGACAGGGTAACGAGCAGTACTTC. Its translation is CASSYVRQGNEQYF.

The chain employs TRBV6-5 and TRBJ1-6; 12 bases agree with TRBD1. The V segment lost 1 base and the J segment 7 bases; nucleotides outside the gene matches: 11. This CDR3 is built from 19 residues. The germline gives CDR1 MNHEY, CDR2 SVGAGI. The CDR3 bases are TGTGCCAGCAGTTACTTTACGGGACAGGGGGCCGTTATGAATTCACCCCTCCACTTT. Its protein is CASSYFTGQGAVMNSPLHF.

This chain joins TRBV6-5 and TRBJ1-2; tentative D call: TRBD1 (6 bases). The length of the CDR3 is 14 residues. The germline V gene encodes CDR1 MNHEY and CDR2 SVGAGI. Deletions cut 0 bases from V and 8 bases from J, with 13 bases between. CDR3 bases: TGTGCCAGCAGTTACTCTACAGGGCTGTCGGGCTACACCTTC. This translates into CASSYSTGLSGYTF.

The chain couples TRBV10-3 to TRBJ1-2, with D unclear. V shed 0 bases and J shed 1 base, with 6 bases lying between them. This CDR3 is 14 amino acids long. Germline V lookup: CDR1 ENHRY, CDR2 SYGVKD. CDR3 residues: CAISESIFNYGYTF. The CDR3 bases are TGTGCCATCAGTGAGTCGATTTTTAACTATGGCTACACCTTC.

V usage is TRBV6-1 and J usage is TRBJ2-6; 7 bases agree with TRBD1. The CDR3 is 19 amino acids. Per germline, CDR1 MNHNS and CDR2 SASEGT. V lost 4 bases and J lost 0; bases outside the gene matches: 12. The CDR3 region is CASSVRQGELGSGANVLTF. In DNA, the CDR3 is TGTGCCAGCAGTGTCAGACAGGGAGAGTTGGGCTCTGGGGCCAACGTCCTGACTTTC.

CDR3 nucleotides: TGTGCCAGCAGTGAAGGGAGGGGACGCGGCAATCAGCCCCAGCATTTT. Protein: CASSEGRGRGNQPQHF. This sequence joins TRBV6-1 and TRBJ1-5; perhaps TRBD1 as D (5 bases). Deletions cut 1 base from V and 2 bases from J, with 12 bases between. The CDR3 contains 16 residues. Germline V gene data show CDR1 as MNHNS and CDR2 as SASEGT.

The chain links TRBV6-2 or TRBV6-3 to TRBJ1-6; no clear D. Germline CDR1 reads MNHEY; CDR2 reads SVGEGT. The CDR3 runs to 15 residues. The V end lost 7 bases, the J end lost 10 bases, and 20 bases lay between the germline ends. The CDR3 coding sequence is TGTGCCAGCAACTCCTTAACGGGTAGTGGATCACCCCTCCACTTT. Residues: CASNSLTGSGSPLHF.

V usage is TRBV7-9 and J usage is TRBJ1-5; 8 bases fit TRBD1. Germline trimming cut 3 bases from V and 2 bases from J; bases unmatched to any gene: 6. Germline V gene data show CDR1 as SEHNR and CDR2 as FQNEAQ (reference sequence). The CDR3 extends over 16 amino acids. CDR3 DNA sequence: TGTGCCAGCAGCTTGAGCGGGACAGGTCGCAATCAGCCCCAGCATTTT. Protein: CASSLSGTGRNQPQHF.

Concerning this clonotype: At one boundary the junction diverges from the germline segment, which might be a read error. This chain connects TRBV6-2 or TRBV6-3 to TRBJ1-5, with 7 bases that match TRBD1. The CDR3 has 14 residues. CDR1 is MNHEY, CDR2 SVGEGT, per germline. The DNA for the CDR3 is TGTGCCAGCAGACCCGGACAGGCGGATCAGCCCCGGCATTTT. It translates to CASRPGQADQPRHF.